Each of the 16 T cell receptor beta chains below was sequenced from the same sample in a study of blood T cell repertoires in COVID-19. The method was immunoSEQ multiplex PCR; TCRdb's version includes in-frame clones alone and lacks a portion of them. The profile covers fewer than 250,000 clones, with 87% appearing a single time and 7.2% taken by the ten largest. The sequencing sample was made of PBMCs or T cells enriched from blood (not recorded which). These receptor sequences come from a man aged 25-40 years in a cohort exposed to, infected with or recovered from COVID-19 (not recorded which).

The chain's CDR3 is CASSERDRARYNEQFF. For the CDR3, the DNA is TGTGCCAGCAGTGAAAGAGACAGGGCGAGATACAATGAGCAGTTCTTC. This sequence joins TRBV6-1 and TRBJ2-1; 7 nucleotides line up with TRBD1. The ends lost 2 bases at V and 4 bases at J; junction bases unmatched: 8. Germline values: CDR1 MNHNS, CDR2 SASEGT. This CDR3 is built from 16 residues.

The V call is TRBV27, the J call TRBJ2-2; D call uncertain. Germline V CDR1 and CDR2: MNHEY, SMNVEV (reference sequence). This CDR3 has 12 residues. V was clipped by 1 base and J by 7 bases, with 4 bases between them. The CDR3 DNA reads TGTGCCAGCAGTTTATTTAACGGGGAGCTGTTTTTT. This codes for CASSLFNGELFF.

This chain joins TRBV3-1 (or the pseudogene TRBV3-2) and TRBJ2-2; D is possibly TRBD1 (5 bases). This CDR3 contains 16 residues. Germline CDR1 reads LGHDT; CDR2 reads YNNKEL (reference sequence). V was trimmed by 6 bases and J by 1 base, leaving 15 bases between them. CDR3 sequence: CASRVSGKRNTGELFF. CDR3 coding DNA: TGTGCCAGCAGGGTTTCAGGGAAAAGGAACACCGGGGAGCTGTTTTTT.

V gene TRBV4-1 combines with J gene TRBJ2-2, with 7 positions matching TRBD1. CDR1 is MGHRA, CDR2 YSYEKL, per germline. After removal of 0 bases from V and 4 bases from J, the junction contained 5 bases not matched to a gene. The CDR3 consists of 16 residues. CDR3 sequence: CASSQEDRSSTGELFF. In nucleotides, the CDR3 is TGCGCCAGCAGCCAAGAGGACAGGTCAAGCACCGGGGAGCTGTTTTTT.

As regards this clone: No DNA is shown, since the ends of the CDR3 on it are uncertain; the CDR3 is the one TCRdb lists. CDR3: CSAPTFGTGIF. V usage is TRBV20-1 and J usage is TRBJ1-2; the table's D call TRBD1 went unverified against the DNA. The germline gives CDR1 DFQATT, CDR2 SNEGSKA (reference sequence). The CDR3 has 11 residues if both end residues are counted.

The chain recombines TRBV7-9 with TRBJ2-1; TRBD1 agrees at 9 bases. J gave up 8 bases and V 5 bases, and 10 bases lay outside the gene matches. The CDR3 totals 15 residues. Germline CDR1 and CDR2: SEHNR and FQNEAQ (reference sequence). The CDR3 DNA reads as TGTGCCAGCAGCCCACAGGGGGCTCGGGCGGATGAGCAGTTCTTC. Residues: CASSPQGARADEQFF.

The gene calls are TRBV6-2 or TRBV6-3 and TRBJ2-3; no definite D call. The CDR3 is made up of 13 amino acids. From germline, CDR1 is MNHEY and CDR2 SVGEGT. V was trimmed by 5 bases and J by 0 bases, leaving 6 bases between them. The CDR3 protein is CASSKTSTDTQYF. The CDR3 DNA reads TGTGCCAGCAGTAAGACTAGCACAGATACGCAGTATTTT.

A single count supports this clone. The V gene is TRBV5-1, the J gene TRBJ1-4; 7 bases match TRBD1. The CDR3 is 15 residues long. Trimming took 4 bases from V and 0 from J; bases not matched to a gene: 3. From germline, CDR1 is SGHRS and CDR2 YFSETQ. CDR3 coding DNA: TGCGCCAGCAGCAAAGGGACAGCAACTAATGAAAAACTGTTTTTT. Protein product: CASSKGTATNEKLFF.

The rearrangement uses TRBV27 and TRBJ1-1; perhaps TRBD1 as D (6 bases). Germline-derived CDR1 and CDR2 are MNHEY and SMNVEV (reference sequence). Trimming cost V 1 base and J 2 bases, with 11 bases left between them. This CDR3 spans 15 amino acids. CDR3 sequence reads: CASSLYSGGNTEAFF. DNA for the CDR3: TGTGCCAGCAGTTTATATTCTGGGGGCAACACTGAAGCTTTCTTT.

The rearrangement uses TRBV6-2 or TRBV6-3 and TRBJ2-3; 10 nucleotides line up with TRBD2. Germline CDR1 and CDR2: MNHEY and SVGEGT. After removal of 2 bases from V and 2 bases from J, the junction contained 4 bases not matched to a gene. The CDR3 extends over 16 amino acids. The CDR3 loop is CASSYPSGSFTDTQYF. In nucleotides, the CDR3 is TGTGCCAGCAGTTACCCTAGCGGGAGTTTCACAGATACGCAGTATTTT.

This chain connects TRBV27 to TRBJ2-1; tentatively, D is TRBD1 (6 bases). Germline loops: CDR1 MNHEY, CDR2 SMNVEV (reference sequence). The CDR3 consists of 13 residues. The germline V and J ends were trimmed by 3 bases and 10 bases, with 13 bases remaining between them. CDR3: CASSLSQGSEQFF. The CDR3, as DNA: TGTGCCAGCAGTTTGTCTCAGGGGAGCGAGCAGTTCTTC.

The gene calls are TRBV14 and TRBJ1-2; no clear D gene. CDR3 length equals 13 residues. Trimming removed 4 bases from V and 6 bases from J, with 12 bases in between. Germline lookup yields CDR1 SGHDN and CDR2 FVKESK. CDR3 loop: CASSPFLENGYTF. CDR3 DNA: TGTGCCAGCAGCCCCTTCCTGGAGAATGGCTACACCTTC.

V usage is TRBV28 and J usage is TRBJ2-5; the match to TRBD1 covers 7 bases. CDR3 size: 16 residues. Looked up from germline, CDR1 is MDHEN and CDR2 is SYDVKM. J was trimmed by 2 bases and V by 6 bases; bases with no gene match: 12. CDR3 sequence reads: CASSRRGLWGQETQYF. The CDR3 DNA reads TGTGCCAGCAGCCGAAGGGGGCTATGGGGACAAGAGACCCAGTACTTC. The full variable domain, in which reference TRBV28 and TRBJ2-5 provide the parts outside the CDR3, is DVKVTQSSRYLVKRTGEKVFLECVQDMDHENMFWYRQDPGLGLRLIYFSYDVKMKEKGDIPEGYSVSREKKERFSLILESASTNQTSMYLCASSRRGLWGQETQYFGPGTRLLVL.

In its sample, this clone was seen once. CDR3 in DNA: TGTGCCAGCACCTCGAACCCTATGGGACAGGCTGGTGATGGAAACATTCAGTACTTC. This sequence encodes CASTSNPMGQAGDGNIQYF. This chain links TRBV7-6 with TRBJ2-4; TRBD1 matches at 8 bases. With V trimmed by 7 bases and J by 6 bases, 23 bases remained unmatched. Per germline, CDR1 SGHVS and CDR2 FNYEAQ. The CDR3 runs to 19 residues. Full variable domain (rest looked up from reference TRBV7-6 and TRBJ2-4): GAGVSQSPRYKVTKRGQDVALRCDPISGHVSLYWYRQALGQGPEFLTYFNYEAQQDKSGLPNDRFSAERPEGSISTLTIQRTEQRDSAMYRCASTSNPMGQAGDGNIQYFGAGTRLSVL.

The chain couples TRBV27 to TRBJ1-1, with D possibly matching TRBD1 (5 bases). Deletions cut 3 bases from V and 4 bases from J, with 9 bases between. Germline CDR1 MNHEY, CDR2 SMNVEV (reference sequence). The CDR3 is made up of 13 amino acids. CDR3 protein: CASSFSQGTEAFF. The CDR3 bases are TGTGCCAGCAGTTTCTCTCAGGGCACTGAAGCTTTCTTT.

The chain has TRBV7-2 and TRBJ1-5; possible D gene TRBD1, 6 bases. The ends were cut back, 1 base at V and 0 bases at J, with 16 bases in the middle. CDR3 length equals 18 residues. Germline-derived CDR1 and CDR2 are SGHTA and FQGNSA. The DNA of the CDR3 is TGTGCCAGCAGCTTAGTTTTGAGCGGGGACAATAGCAATCAGCCCCAGCATTTT. This codes for CASSLVLSGDNSNQPQHF.